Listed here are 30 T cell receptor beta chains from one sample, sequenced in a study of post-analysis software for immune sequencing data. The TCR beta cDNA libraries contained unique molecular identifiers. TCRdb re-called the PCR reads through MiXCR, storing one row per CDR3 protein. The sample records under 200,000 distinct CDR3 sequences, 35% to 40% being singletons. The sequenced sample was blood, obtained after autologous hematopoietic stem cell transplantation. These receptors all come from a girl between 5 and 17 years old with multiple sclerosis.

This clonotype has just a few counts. Written as DNA, the CDR3 is TGTGCCAGCAGCCTCCCAAACCCGGGACTAGCGGGAGAGGGCGATGAGCAGTTCTTC. Translating it yields CASSLPNPGLAGEGDEQFF. V and J are TRBV9 and TRBJ2-1; 14 positions match TRBD2. There are 19 residues in the CDR3. Per the germline V gene, CDR1 is SGDLS and CDR2 is YYNGEE. V lost 4 bases and J lost 8; bases outside the gene matches: 17.

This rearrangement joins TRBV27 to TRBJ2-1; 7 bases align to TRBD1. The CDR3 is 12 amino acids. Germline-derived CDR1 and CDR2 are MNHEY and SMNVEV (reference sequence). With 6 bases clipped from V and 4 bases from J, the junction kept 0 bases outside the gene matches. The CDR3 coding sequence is TGTGCCAGCAGGGACAGGTACAATGAGCAGTTCTTC. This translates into CASRDRYNEQFF.

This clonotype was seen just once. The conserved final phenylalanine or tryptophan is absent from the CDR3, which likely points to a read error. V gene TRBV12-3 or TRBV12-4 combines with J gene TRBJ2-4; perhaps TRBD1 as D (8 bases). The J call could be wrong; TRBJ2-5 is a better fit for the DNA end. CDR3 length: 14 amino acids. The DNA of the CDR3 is TGTGCCAGCATGGACAGGGAGGGCCAAGAGACCCAGTACTGC. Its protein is CASMDREGQETQYC.

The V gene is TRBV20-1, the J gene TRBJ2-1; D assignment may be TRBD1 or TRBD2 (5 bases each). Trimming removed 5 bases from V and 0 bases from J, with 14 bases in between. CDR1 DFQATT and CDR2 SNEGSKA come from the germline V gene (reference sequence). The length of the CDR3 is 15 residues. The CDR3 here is CSAPLGESSYNEQFF. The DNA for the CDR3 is TGCAGTGCTCCCCTGGGGGAGAGCTCCTACAATGAGCAGTTCTTC.

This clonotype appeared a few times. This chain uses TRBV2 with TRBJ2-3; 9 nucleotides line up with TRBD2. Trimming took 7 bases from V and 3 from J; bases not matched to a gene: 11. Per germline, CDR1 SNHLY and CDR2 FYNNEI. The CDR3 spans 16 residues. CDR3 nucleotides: TGTGCCAGCATGCGGAACCTAGCGGGACTAACAGATACGCAGTATTTT. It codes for CASMRNLAGLTDTQYF.

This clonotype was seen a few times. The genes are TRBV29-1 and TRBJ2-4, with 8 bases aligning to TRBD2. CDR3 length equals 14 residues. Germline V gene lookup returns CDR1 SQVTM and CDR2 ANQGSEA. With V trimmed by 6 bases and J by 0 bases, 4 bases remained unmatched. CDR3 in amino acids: CSVTSGQAKNIQYF. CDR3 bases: TGCAGCGTCACTAGCGGTCAAGCCAAAAACATTCAGTACTTC.

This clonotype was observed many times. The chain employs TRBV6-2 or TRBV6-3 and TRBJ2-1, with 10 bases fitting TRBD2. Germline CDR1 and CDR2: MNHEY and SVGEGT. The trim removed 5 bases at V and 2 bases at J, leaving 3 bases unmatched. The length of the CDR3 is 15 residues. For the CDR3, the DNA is TGTGCCAGCAGTCTGACTAGCGGGCCCTACAATGAGCAGTTCTTC. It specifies CASSLTSGPYNEQFF.

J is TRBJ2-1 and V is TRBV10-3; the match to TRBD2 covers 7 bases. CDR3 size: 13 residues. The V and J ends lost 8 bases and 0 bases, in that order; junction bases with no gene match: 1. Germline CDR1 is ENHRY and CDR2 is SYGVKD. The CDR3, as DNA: TGTGCCATCCGGGGGGACTCCTACAATGAGCAGTTCTTC. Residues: CAIRGDSYNEQFF.

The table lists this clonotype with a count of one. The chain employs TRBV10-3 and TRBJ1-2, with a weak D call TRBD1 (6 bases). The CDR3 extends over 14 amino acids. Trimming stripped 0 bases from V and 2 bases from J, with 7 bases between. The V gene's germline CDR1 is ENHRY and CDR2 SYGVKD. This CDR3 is CAISESGQNYGYTF. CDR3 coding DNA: TGTGCCATCAGTGAGTCTGGACAGAACTATGGCTACACCTTC.

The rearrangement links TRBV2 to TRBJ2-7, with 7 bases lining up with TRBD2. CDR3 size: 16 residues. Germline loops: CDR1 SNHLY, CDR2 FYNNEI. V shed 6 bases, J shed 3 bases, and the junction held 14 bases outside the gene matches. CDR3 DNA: TGTGCCAGCAGGCCCCCGGCCCCCGGCGGGAGCTACGAGCAGTACTTC. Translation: CASRPPAPGGSYEQYF.

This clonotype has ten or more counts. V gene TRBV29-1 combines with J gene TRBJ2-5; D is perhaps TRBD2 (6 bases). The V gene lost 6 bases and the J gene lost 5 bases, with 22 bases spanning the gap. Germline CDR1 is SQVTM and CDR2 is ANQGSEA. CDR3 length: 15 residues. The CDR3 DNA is TGCAGCGTGGACCCTTCAAGGCTGGAGGGGGAGACCCAGTACTTC. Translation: CSVDPSRLEGETQYF.

Written as DNA, the CDR3 is TGTGCCAGCAGCTTAGGCCAGGTGGGGGAGACCCAGTACTTC. Protein sequence: CASSLGQVGETQYF. The chain carries TRBV7-7 and TRBJ2-5; no reliable D call. Deletions cut 1 base from V and 5 bases from J, with 11 bases between. From germline, CDR1 is SSHAT and CDR2 FNYEAQ (reference sequence). The CDR3 covers 14 residues. The full variable domain, its missing parts supplied by reference TRBV7-7 and TRBJ2-5, is GAGVSQSPRYKVTKRGQDVTLRCDPISSHATLYWYQQALGQGPEFLTYFNYEAQPDKSGLPSDRFSAERPEGSISTLTIQRTEQRDSAMYRCASSLGQVGETQYFGPGTRLLVL.

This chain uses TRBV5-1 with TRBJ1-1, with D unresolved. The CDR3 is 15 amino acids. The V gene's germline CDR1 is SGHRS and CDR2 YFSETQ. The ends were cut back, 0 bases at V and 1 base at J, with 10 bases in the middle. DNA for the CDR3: TGCGCCAGCAGCTTGGATGGAGGGCAGAACACTGAAGCTTTCTTT. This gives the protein CASSLDGGQNTEAFF.

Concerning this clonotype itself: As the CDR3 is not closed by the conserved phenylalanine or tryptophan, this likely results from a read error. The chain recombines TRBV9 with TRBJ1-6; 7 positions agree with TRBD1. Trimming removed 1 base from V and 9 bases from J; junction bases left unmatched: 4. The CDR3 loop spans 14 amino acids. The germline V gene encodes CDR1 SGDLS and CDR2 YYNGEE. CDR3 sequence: CASSVTGDSSPLHC. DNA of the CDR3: TGTGCCAGCAGCGTAACAGGGGATAGTTCACCCCTCCACTGT.

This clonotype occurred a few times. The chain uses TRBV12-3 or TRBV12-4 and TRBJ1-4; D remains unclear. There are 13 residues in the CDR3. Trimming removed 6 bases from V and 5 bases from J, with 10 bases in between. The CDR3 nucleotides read TGTGCCAGCAGCCGTCCTTCAAATGAAAAACTGTTTTTT. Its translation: CASSRPSNEKLFF.

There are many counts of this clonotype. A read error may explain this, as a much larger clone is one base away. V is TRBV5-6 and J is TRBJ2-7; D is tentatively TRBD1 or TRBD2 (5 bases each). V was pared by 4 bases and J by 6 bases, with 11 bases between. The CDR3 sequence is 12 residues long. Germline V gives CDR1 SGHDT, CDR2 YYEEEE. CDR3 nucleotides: TGTGCCAGCAGCACGGGACGCCGCGAGCAGTACTTC. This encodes CASSTGRREQYF. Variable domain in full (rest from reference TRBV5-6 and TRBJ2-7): DAGVTQSPTHLIKTRGQQVTLRCSPKSGHDTVSWYQQALGQGPQFIFQYYEEEERQRGNFPDRFSGHQFPNYSSELNVNALLLGDSALYLCASSTGRREQYFGPGTRLTVT.

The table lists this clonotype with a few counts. The CDR3 region is CASSLVLGSTEAFF. CDR3 nucleotides: TGTGCCAGCAGCTTAGTATTGGGGAGCACTGAAGCTTTCTTT. The V and J genes are TRBV7-2 and TRBJ1-1; D is ambiguous. The V end lost 1 base, the J end lost 4 bases, and 10 bases lay between the germline ends. This CDR3 spans 14 amino acids. The germline CDR1 and CDR2 sequences are SGHTA and FQGNSA. The full variable domain, its missing parts supplied by reference TRBV7-2 and TRBJ1-1, is GAGVSQSPSNKVTEKGKDVELRCDPISGHTALYWYRQSLGQGLEFLIYFQGNSAPDKSGLPSDRFSAERTGGSVSTLTIQRTQQEDSAVYLCASSLVLGSTEAFFGQGTRLTVV.

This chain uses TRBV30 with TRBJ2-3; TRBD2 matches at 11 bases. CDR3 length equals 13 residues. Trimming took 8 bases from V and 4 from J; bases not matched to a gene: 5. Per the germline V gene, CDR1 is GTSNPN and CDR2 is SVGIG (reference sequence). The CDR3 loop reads CAGTSGSSDTQYF. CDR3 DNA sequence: TGTGCCGGAACTAGCGGGAGTTCAGATACGCAGTATTTT.

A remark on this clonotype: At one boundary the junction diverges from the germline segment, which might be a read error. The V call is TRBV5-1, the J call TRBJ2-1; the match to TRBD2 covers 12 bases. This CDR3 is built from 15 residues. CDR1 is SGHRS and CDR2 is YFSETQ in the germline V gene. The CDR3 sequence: CASSPRTSGTNELFF. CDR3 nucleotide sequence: TGCGCCAGCAGCCCGCGGACTAGCGGGACCAATGAGCTGTTCTTC.

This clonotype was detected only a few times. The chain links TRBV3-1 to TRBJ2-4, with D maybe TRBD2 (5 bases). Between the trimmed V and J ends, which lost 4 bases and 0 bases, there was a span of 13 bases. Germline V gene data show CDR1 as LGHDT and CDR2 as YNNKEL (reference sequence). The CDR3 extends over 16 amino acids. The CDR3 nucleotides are TGTGCCAGCAGCCTACTAGAGTATTCAGCCAAAAACATTCAGTACTTC. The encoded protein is CASSLLEYSAKNIQYF.

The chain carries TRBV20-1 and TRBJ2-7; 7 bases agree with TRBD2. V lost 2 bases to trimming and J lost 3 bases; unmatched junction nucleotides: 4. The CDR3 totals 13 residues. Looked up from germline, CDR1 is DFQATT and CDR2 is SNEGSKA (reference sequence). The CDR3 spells CSARWGLFYEQYF. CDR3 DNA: TGCAGTGCTAGATGGGGACTATTCTACGAGCAGTACTTC.

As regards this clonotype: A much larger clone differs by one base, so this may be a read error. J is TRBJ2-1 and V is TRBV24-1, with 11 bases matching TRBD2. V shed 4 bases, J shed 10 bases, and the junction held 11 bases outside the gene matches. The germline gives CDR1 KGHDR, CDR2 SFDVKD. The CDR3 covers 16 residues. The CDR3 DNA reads TGTGCCACCAGTGACGGCTTACTAGCGGGAGTTGGAGAGCAGTTCTTC. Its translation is CATSDGLLAGVGEQFF.

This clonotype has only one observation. The DNA for the CDR3 is TGTGCCAGCAGTTCACAGGGGGCATATGGTCAGCCCCAGCATTTT. Amino acids: CASSSQGAYGQPQHF. This rearrangement joins TRBV2 to TRBJ1-5; the match to TRBD1 covers 9 bases. The CDR3 is made up of 15 amino acids. V shed 5 bases, J shed 6 bases, and the junction held 8 bases outside the gene matches. Per the germline V gene, CDR1 is SNHLY and CDR2 is FYNNEI.

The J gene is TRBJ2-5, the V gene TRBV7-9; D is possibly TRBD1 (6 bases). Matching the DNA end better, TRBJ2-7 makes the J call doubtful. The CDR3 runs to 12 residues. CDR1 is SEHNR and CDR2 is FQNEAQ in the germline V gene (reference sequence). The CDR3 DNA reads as TGTGCCAGCAGCACAGGGTTACACGAGCAGTACTTC. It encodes CASSTGLHEQYF.

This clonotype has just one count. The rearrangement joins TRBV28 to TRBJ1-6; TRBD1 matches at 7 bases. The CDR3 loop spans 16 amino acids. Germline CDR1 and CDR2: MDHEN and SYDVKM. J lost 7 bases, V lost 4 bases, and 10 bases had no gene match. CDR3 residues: CASSSHPGTENSPLHF. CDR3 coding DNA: TGTGCCAGCAGTTCCCACCCCGGGACAGAGAATTCACCCCTCCACTTT.

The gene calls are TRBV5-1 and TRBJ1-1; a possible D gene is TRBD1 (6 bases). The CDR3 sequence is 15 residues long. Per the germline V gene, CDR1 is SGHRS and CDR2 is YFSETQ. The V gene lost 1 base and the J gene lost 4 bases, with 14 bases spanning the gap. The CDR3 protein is CASSLTGAGGTEAFF. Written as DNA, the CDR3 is TGCGCCAGCAGCTTGACGGGGGCGGGTGGCACTGAAGCTTTCTTT.

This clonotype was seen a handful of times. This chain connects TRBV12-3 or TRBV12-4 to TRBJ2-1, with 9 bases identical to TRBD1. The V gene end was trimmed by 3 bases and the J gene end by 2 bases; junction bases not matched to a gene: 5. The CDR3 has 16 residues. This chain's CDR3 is CASSFRWDRAYNEQFF. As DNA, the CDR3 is TGTGCCAGCAGTTTTCGGTGGGACAGGGCCTACAATGAGCAGTTCTTC.

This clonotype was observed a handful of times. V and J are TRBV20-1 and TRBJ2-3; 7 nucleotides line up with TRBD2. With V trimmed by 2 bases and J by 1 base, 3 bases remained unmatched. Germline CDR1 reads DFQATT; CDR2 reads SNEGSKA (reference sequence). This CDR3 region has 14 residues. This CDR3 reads CSARREGRTDTQYF. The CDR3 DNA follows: TGCAGTGCTAGAAGGGAGGGACGCACAGATACGCAGTATTTT.

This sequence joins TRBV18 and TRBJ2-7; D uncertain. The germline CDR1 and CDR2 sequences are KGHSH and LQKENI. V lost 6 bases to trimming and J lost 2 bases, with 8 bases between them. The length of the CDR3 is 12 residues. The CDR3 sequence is CASSQIPYEQYF. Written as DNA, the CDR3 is TGTGCCAGCTCCCAAATCCCCTACGAGCAGTACTTC.

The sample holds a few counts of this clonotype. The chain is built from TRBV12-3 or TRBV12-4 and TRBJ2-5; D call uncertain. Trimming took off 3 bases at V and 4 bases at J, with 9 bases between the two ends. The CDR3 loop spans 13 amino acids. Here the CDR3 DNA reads TGTGCCAGCAGTTTTTTACAGTCAGAGACCCAGTACTTC. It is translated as CASSFLQSETQYF.